This T cell receptor (beta chain) was obtained from a study of cytomegalovirus exposure and HLA in healthy donors. Study-wide points: The classifier reportedly diagnosed cytomegalovirus status with high sensitivity and specificity. In the approximately 120 validation repertoires, a later analysis found that first-cohort TCR clusters tended to co-occur.

Only in-frame clones appear in the TCRdb table, and some are missing; sequencing was by immunoSEQ multiplex PCR. The data hold 150,000 to 170,000 clones, with 86% observed a single time. The CDR3 is made up of 16 amino acids. In germline, CDR1 is SEHNR, CDR2 FQNEAQ (reference sequence). V lost 4 bases and J lost 5; bases outside the gene matches: 5. As concerns this clone: The antigen is undetermined.

From the roughly 120-subject validation cohort, which was separate from the roughly 630-subject first cohort, the donors were drawn. The chain has TRBV7-9 and TRBJ2-1; 13 bases match TRBD2. The specimen sequenced was PBMCs. The TCR was taken from a man aged 18 to 29 in good health and CMV-seropositive. CDR3 nucleotides: TGTGCCAGCAGCTCGTTGACTAGCGGGAGGAACAATGAGCAGTTCTTC. Protein: CASSSLTSGRNNEQFF.